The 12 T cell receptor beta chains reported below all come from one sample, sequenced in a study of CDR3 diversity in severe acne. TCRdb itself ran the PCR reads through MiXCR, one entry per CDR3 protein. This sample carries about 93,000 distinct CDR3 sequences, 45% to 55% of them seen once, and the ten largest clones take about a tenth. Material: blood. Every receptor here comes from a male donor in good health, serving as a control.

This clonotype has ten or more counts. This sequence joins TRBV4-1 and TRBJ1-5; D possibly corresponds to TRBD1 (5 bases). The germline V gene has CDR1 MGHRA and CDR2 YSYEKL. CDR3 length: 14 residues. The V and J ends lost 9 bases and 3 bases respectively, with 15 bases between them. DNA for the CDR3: TGCGCCAGGGGGGGGGGTTCCCCCAATCAGCCCCAGCATTTT. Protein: CARGGGSPNQPQHF.

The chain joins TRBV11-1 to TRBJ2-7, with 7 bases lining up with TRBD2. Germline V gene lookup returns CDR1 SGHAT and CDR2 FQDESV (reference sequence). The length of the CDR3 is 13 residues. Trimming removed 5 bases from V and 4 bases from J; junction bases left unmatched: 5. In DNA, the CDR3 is TGTGCCAGCAGCCACCTCGGGAGGTACGAGCAGTACTTC. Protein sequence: CASSHLGRYEQYF.

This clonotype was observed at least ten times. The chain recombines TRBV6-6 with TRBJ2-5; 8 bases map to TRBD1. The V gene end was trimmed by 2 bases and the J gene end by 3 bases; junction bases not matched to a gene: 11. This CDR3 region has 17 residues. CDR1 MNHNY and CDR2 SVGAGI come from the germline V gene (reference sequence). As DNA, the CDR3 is TGTGCCAGCAGTTACGCAGACAGGGGTGGTGTGAAAGAGACCCAGTACTTC. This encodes CASSYADRGGVKETQYF.

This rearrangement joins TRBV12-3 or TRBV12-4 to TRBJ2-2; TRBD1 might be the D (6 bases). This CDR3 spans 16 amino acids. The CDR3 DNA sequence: TGTGCTAGTGGTTTGGTAGTGGACAGAACCACCGGGGAGCTGTTTTTT. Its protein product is CASGLVVDRTTGELFF.

This CDR3 is CASSQGPNTEAFF. As DNA, the CDR3 is TGTGCCAGCTCACAAGGACCCAACACTGAAGCTTTCTTT. The chain joins TRBV18 to TRBJ1-1; D is ambiguous. This CDR3 has 13 residues. CDR1 KGHSH and CDR2 LQKENI come from the germline V gene. Trimming cost V 4 bases and J 2 bases, with 8 bases left between them.

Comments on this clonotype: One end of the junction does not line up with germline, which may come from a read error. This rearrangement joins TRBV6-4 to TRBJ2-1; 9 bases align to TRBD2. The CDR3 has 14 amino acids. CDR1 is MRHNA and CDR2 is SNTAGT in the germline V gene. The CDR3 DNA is TGTGCCAGCAGTGAAGCGGGAGGACACAATAAGCAATTCTTC. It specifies CASSEAGGHNKQFF.

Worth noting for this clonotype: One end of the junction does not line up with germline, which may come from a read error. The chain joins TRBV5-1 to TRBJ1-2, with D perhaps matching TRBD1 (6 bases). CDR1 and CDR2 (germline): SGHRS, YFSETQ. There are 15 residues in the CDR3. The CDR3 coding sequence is TGCGCCAGCAGCAACTCCGGGACAACTAAGTATGGCTACACCTTC. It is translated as CASSNSGTTKYGYTF.

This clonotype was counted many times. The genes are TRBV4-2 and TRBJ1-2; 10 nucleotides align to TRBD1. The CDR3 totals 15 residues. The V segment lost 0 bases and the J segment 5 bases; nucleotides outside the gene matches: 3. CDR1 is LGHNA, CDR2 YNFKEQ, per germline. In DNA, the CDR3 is TGTGCCAGCAGCCAAGATGGGACAGGGGTGTATGGCTACACCTTC. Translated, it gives CASSQDGTGVYGYTF.

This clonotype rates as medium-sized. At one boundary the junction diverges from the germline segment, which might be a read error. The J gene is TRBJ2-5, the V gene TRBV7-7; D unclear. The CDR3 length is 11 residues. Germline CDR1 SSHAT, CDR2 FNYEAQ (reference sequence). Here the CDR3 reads CASSLSETQYF. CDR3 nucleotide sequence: TGTGCTAGCAGCTTATCAGAGACCCAGTACTTC.

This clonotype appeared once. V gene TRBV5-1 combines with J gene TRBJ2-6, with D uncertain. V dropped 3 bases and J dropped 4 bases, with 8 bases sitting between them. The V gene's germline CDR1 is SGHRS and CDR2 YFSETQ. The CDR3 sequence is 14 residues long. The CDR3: CASSSITGANVLTF. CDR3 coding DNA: TGCGCCAGCAGCTCAATCACCGGGGCCAACGTCCTGACTTTC.

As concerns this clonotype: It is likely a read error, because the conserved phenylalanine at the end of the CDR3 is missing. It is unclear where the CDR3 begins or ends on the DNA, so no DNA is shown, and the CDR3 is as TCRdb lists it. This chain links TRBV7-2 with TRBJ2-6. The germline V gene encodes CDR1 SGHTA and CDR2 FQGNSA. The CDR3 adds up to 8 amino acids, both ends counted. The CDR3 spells CASSFVTS.

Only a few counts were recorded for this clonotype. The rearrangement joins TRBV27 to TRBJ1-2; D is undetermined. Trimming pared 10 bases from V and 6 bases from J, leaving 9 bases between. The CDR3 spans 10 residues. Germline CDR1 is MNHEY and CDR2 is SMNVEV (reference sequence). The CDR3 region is CATKKDGYTF. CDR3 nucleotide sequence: TGTGCCACCAAAAAGGATGGCTACACCTTC.